This entry describes one T cell receptor beta chain. The germline V and J ends were trimmed by 0 bases and 6 bases, with 9 bases remaining between them. The CDR3 has 14 residues. Germline assignment: CDR1 LGHNA and CDR2 YNFKEQ. Libraries were prepared by immunoSEQ multiplex PCR; TCRdb keeps only in-frame clonotypes and omits some of them. The data contain approximately 150,000 clones, 84% of them seen just once; the ten biggest clones take up about 1.5%. The sample is drawn from a study of blood T cell repertoires in COVID-19. Turning to the study itself: Donors in the United States, Italy and Spain gave samples during acute or convalescent COVID-19.

The chain links TRBV4-2 to TRBJ2-1; D is perhaps TRBD2 (5 bases). Sequencing input: peripheral blood. This clonotype originated in a man between 60 and 70 years old with acute or convalescent COVID-19. CDR3 protein: CASSQEGLANEQFF. As DNA, the CDR3 is TGTGCCAGCAGCCAAGAAGGTCTAGCCAATGAGCAGTTCTTC.